The next 17 T cell receptor beta chains were all read from a single sample in a study of blood T cell repertoires in COVID-19. Libraries were prepared by immunoSEQ multiplex PCR; TCRdb keeps only in-frame clonotypes and omits some of them. The sample shows some 500,000 clones, around nine tenths of them seen only once. Sequenced input: PBMCs or T cells enriched from blood (not recorded which). These receptors all come from a woman aged 40 to 50 who had recovered from COVID-19.

The chain combines TRBV5-5 with TRBJ1-4, with 10 positions matching TRBD1. Germline V gene sequence: CDR1 SGHKS, CDR2 YYEKEE (reference sequence). This CDR3 comprises 16 residues. Trimming cost V 2 bases and J 4 bases; bases outside gene matches: 5. CDR3 DNA sequence: TGTGCCAGCAGCTTACCGGGACAGGGGATTAATGAAAAACTGTTTTTT. This gives the protein CASSLPGQGINEKLFF.

The chain joins TRBV11-3 to TRBJ1-1; TRBD1 might be the D (6 bases). Germline-derived CDR1 and CDR2 are SGHNT and YENEEA. V was shortened by 7 bases and J by 5 bases, with 17 bases between the two germline ends. This CDR3 is 14 amino acids long. The CDR3 loop reads CASTSRGANTEAFF. CDR3 DNA sequence: TGTGCCAGCACCAGTCGGGGGGCGAATACTGAAGCTTTCTTT.

The chain uses TRBV5-8 and TRBJ2-2; D is uncertain. The CDR3 sequence is 16 residues long. With 6 bases removed from V and 2 bases from J, the gap between germline ends came to 17 bases. CDR1 SGHTS and CDR2 YDEGEE come from the germline V gene. The CDR3 coding sequence is TGTGCCAGCACCATGTTTGAGGCAACCAACACCGGGGAGCTGTTTTTT. It codes for CASTMFEATNTGELFF.

V is TRBV7-8 and J is TRBJ2-2, with TRBD2 matching 13 bases. CDR3 length: 17 residues. J was trimmed by 5 bases and V by 1 base; bases with no gene match: 4. Germline CDR1 reads SGHVS; CDR2 reads FQNEAQ. In nucleotides, the CDR3 is TGTGCCAGCAGCTTAGGTCGACTAGCGGGAGGAACCGGGGAGCTGTTTTTT. Translation gives CASSLGRLAGGTGELFF. The whole variable domain, remainder taken from reference TRBV7-8 and TRBJ2-2, is GAGVSQSPRYKVAKRGQDVALRCDPISGHVSLFWYQQALGQGPEFLTYFQNEAQLDKSGLPSDRFFAERPEGSVSTLKIQRTQQEDSAVYLCASSLGRLAGGTGELFFGEGSRLTVL.

This chain links TRBV7-2 with TRBJ2-7, with 9 bases lining up with TRBD2. The germline V gene encodes CDR1 SGHTA and CDR2 FQGNSA. V gave up 1 base and J gave up 4 bases; unmatched junction bases: 5. The CDR3 runs 15 residues. The CDR3 sequence is CASSLELAGVYEQYF. The CDR3 nucleotides are TGTGCCAGCAGCTTAGAATTAGCGGGAGTGTACGAGCAGTACTTC.

V gene TRBV19 combines with J gene TRBJ2-7, with TRBD1 as a possible D gene (6 bases). The ends were cut back, 2 bases at V and 2 bases at J, with 16 bases in the middle. This CDR3 has 16 amino acids. Germline V CDR1 and CDR2: LNHDA, SQIVND (reference sequence). CDR3 bases: TGTGCCAGTAGTATACAGGGCCTTCCAGGGGCCTACGAGCAGTACTTC. It specifies CASSIQGLPGAYEQYF.

This chain connects TRBV2 to TRBJ2-3; D not resolved. CDR1 and CDR2 from the germline V gene are SNHLY and FYNNEI. This CDR3 has 12 amino acids. Trimming removed 7 bases at V and 3 bases at J, with 8 bases between. The CDR3 spells CASMAGTDTQYF. The CDR3 nucleotides read TGTGCCAGCATGGCAGGTACAGATACGCAGTATTTT.

The CDR3 is CASSLELPPNTGELFF. In DNA, the CDR3 is TGTGCCAGCAGCTTGGAGCTACCACCGAACACCGGGGAGCTGTTTTTT. The rearrangement links TRBV5-4 to TRBJ2-2; D not certain. The V end lost 0 bases, the J end lost 0 bases, and 9 bases lay between the germline ends. The CDR3 is 16 amino acids. Germline V lookup: CDR1 SGHNT, CDR2 YYREEE (reference sequence).

The rearrangement uses TRBV7-9 and TRBJ1-5, with D uncertain. This CDR3 region has 15 residues. V lost 5 bases and J 0 bases, leaving 11 bases between the germline ends. Germline CDR1 is SEHNR and CDR2 is FQNEAQ (reference sequence). For the CDR3, the DNA is TGTGCCAGCAGCAATAGCGATATTAGCAATCAGCCCCAGCATTTT. Amino acid sequence: CASSNSDISNQPQHF.

V and J are TRBV2 and TRBJ2-1, with TRBD2 as a possible D gene (5 bases). CDR3 length: 15 amino acids. V lost 6 bases to trimming and J lost 2 bases, with 14 bases between them. Germline V gene sequence: CDR1 SNHLY, CDR2 FYNNEI. In DNA form, the CDR3 reads TGTGCCAGCAGGATGGGCCCCGGGGCCTACAATGAGCAGTTCTTC. As protein: CASRMGPGAYNEQFF.

This clone was counted between two and nine times. The rearrangement uses TRBV7-9 and TRBJ2-1; 8 nucleotides line up with TRBD1. V lost 5 bases to trimming and J lost 8 bases; unmatched junction nucleotides: 11. The CDR3 loop spans 15 amino acids. The V gene's germline CDR1 is SEHNR and CDR2 FQNEAQ (reference sequence). The CDR3 region is CASSTARQGADEQFF. The CDR3 DNA follows: TGTGCCAGCAGCACTGCTCGTCAGGGGGCCGATGAGCAGTTCTTC. The full variable domain, rest sourced from reference TRBV7-9 and TRBJ2-1, is DTGVSQNPRHKITKRGQNVTFRCDPISEHNRLYWYRQTLGQGPEFLTYFQNEAQLEKSRLLSDRFSAERPKGSFSTLEIQRTEQGDSAMYLCASSTARQGADEQFFGPGTRLTVL.

The V call is TRBV3-1 (or the pseudogene TRBV3-2), the J call TRBJ1-3; D is unclear. Germline V CDR1 and CDR2: LGHDT, YNNKEL (reference sequence). V was clipped by 1 base and J by 3 bases, with 7 bases between them. This CDR3 has 14 residues. CDR3 DNA: TGTGCCAGCAGCCAAGCAGGACTTGGAAACACCATATATTTT. Translation gives CASSQAGLGNTIYF.

This sequence joins TRBV4-3 and TRBJ1-1; TRBD1 is a possible D gene (6 bases). The CDR3 length is 18 residues. Germline loops: CDR1 LGHNA, CDR2 YSLEER. Trimming shortened V by 0 bases and J by 1 base, and 18 bases separated the two germline ends. The CDR3 coding sequence is TGCGCCAGCAGCCAAGATCACATTTCGAGGGGGACGAACACTGAAGCTTTCTTT. It yields the protein CASSQDHISRGTNTEAFF.

This sequence joins TRBV27 and TRBJ1-1, with a weak D call TRBD1 (6 bases). Trimming pared 2 bases from V and 1 base from J, leaving 20 bases between. Germline-derived CDR1 and CDR2 are MNHEY and SMNVEV (reference sequence). CDR3 length equals 18 residues. The CDR3 DNA sequence: TGTGCCAGCAGTTTAATGGCCAGGGGCCGACAATCGAACACTGAAGCTTTCTTT. Translation gives CASSLMARGRQSNTEAFF.

The J gene is TRBJ1-3, the V gene TRBV7-2; 7 bases are a match to TRBD1. From germline, CDR1 is SGHTA and CDR2 FQGNSA. V gave up 5 bases and J gave up 2 bases; unmatched junction bases: 12. The CDR3 is made up of 17 amino acids. CDR3 region: CASSETGLSGTGNTIYF. The CDR3 DNA reads TGTGCCAGCAGCGAGACAGGGTTAAGTGGCACTGGAAACACCATATATTTT.

V is TRBV2 and J is TRBJ2-1; no clear D gene. The CDR3 totals 13 residues. Germline V CDR1 and CDR2: SNHLY, FYNNEI. V was cut by 6 bases and J by 0 bases, with 6 bases left in between. CDR3 sequence (DNA): TGTGCCAGCAGGAGGAGCTCCTACAATGAGCAGTTCTTC. Its protein is CASRRSSYNEQFF.

The chain has TRBV6-5 and TRBJ2-7, with D possibly TRBD2 on 5 matching bases. This CDR3 spans 13 amino acids. Germline CDR1 is MNHEY and CDR2 is SVGAGI. Trimming cost V 0 bases and J 6 bases, with 9 bases left between them. CDR3 loop: CASSYSVEAEQYF. CDR3 nucleotide sequence: TGTGCCAGCAGTTACTCTGTGGAGGCCGAGCAGTACTTC.